This T cell receptor (beta chain) was observed in a study of cytomegalovirus exposure and HLA in healthy donors (dated by TCRdb to about 2017). At the level of the whole study: In an earlier analysis of 587 of the donors, 250 to 300 Gb of sequence data and 100 million or so unique TCR beta sequences from about 190 million T cells were reported. All discovery cohort repertoires had been generated on a single sequencing platform. HLA typing included class I and class II loci at four-digit resolution. Typing coverage varied by locus: roughly 620-640 donors for A, B, C, DRB1 and DQB1; approximately 560 for DQA1; more than 600 for DPA1; approximately 450 for DPB1. Donor age, sex, ethnicity and CMV serostatus were compiled alongside the repertoire data. In the later analysis, no new phenotypic data were used to find candidate immune exposures; instead, reliance was placed on TCR beta sequences and their occurrence across donors. A separate validation cohort of 100 to 150 different subjects was used in addition to the roughly 670-subject first cohort. About five DR-DQ haplotypes were treated as single units for association and clustering because of strong linkage in the cohort. Of the 300 to 450 genotyped donors, 65% to 90% were placed in the genetic ancestry cluster associated with self-reported Caucasian donors. In a later analysis, previously published TCR beta repertoires from about 640 donors were re-analyzed and high-resolution HLA genotyping was added so that TCR occurrence patterns could be studied. A later genetic analysis used genome-wide SNP genotypes for about three fifths of the 666 donors, treating that subset as a discovery cohort. An earlier analysis of several hundred of the donors applied high-throughput TCR beta sequencing to assess whether each TCR beta V gene segment acted as functional or pseudogenic. Among roughly 400 genotyped donors of the cohort, an average of about 240,000 unique TCR beta nucleotide sequences was sequenced per donor, of which about 19% were non-productive. An early release that covered fewer than 750 HLA-typed donors contained about 290 gigabases of sequencing data and 80 million or so unique TCR sequences. The study profiled the T cell repertoires of hundreds of subjects by immunosequencing and related them to cytomegalovirus serostatus. To predict cytomegalovirus infection status, the study brought together high-throughput TCR immunosequencing, statistical association of individual TCRs with disease status, and machine learning. The study aimed to test whether signatures of past pathogen exposure could be identified by cataloging public T cell receptors.

Overall study results and their limits: While some public TCRs were present in many individuals, most TCR sequences turned up only very rarely across donors. About 17 rarely observed V segments, including chromosome 9 orphons, were excluded from the earlier analysis of several hundred of the donors because counts were too low. A cluster of highly shared sequence variants was judged likely to be a technical artifact of the sequencing pipeline. An association between a missense DCLRE1C variant and V-gene and J-gene trimming of TCR beta chains was found in a later genetic analysis and replicated in an independent cohort. CMV serostatus was the only immune exposure information available for the cohort. At a false discovery rate of 0.05, a later analysis linked 15,000 to 20,000 TCR beta sequences to specific HLA alleles. In this cohort, only TCR beta chains were sequenced, and detectable features were limited by the absence of alpha or paired-chain data. A total of roughly 160 TCR beta chains were listed by the study as associated with cytomegalovirus. Broadly in line with IMGT annotations, most TCR beta V segments showed up in productive rearrangements about 87% or about 30% of the time in an earlier analysis of about 500 of the donors. In vitro tests confirmed that a few of the cytomegalovirus-associated TCR beta chains recognize cytomegalovirus antigens. According to a later genetic analysis, donors in an Asian-associated ancestry cluster had fewer N-insertions in productive TCRs than the roughly 670-donor mean. A further reported finding was that TCR beta sequences accurately predicted the HLA-A and HLA-B alleles for most subjects in the first cohort. The authors suggested that the approach could potentially be generalized to other disease states and immunological phenotypes. In a later analysis, several top co-occurrence clusters were reported to appear linked to parvovirus B19, influenza, CMV and Epstein-Barr virus. Cytomegalovirus status was reported to be diagnosed by the classifier with high specificity and sensitivity in both the original and validation cohorts. In a later analysis, HLA-associated TCR beta chains were found to be more clonally expanded and to have lower generation probabilities than equally common non-associated chains. Roughly uniform sequencing depth across donors was assumed in presence/absence analyses, although this assumption may not hold. In a later analysis, most CMV-associated TCR beta chains were found to appear HLA-restricted, with HLA associations seemingly driven largely by CMV exposure. According to a later analysis, TCR association rates differed among HLA loci, with DRB1 alleles showing the most associated TCRs and HLA-C alleles showing the fewest. Because HLA typing was unavailable for some donors at each locus, only the typed subset was used in association tests. Assigning TCR associations to individual alleles was difficult when HLA alleles, especially DR and DQ, strongly co-occurred. Linkage disequilibrium might explain the correlated functional status among segregating V segments, but an unknown experimental factor could not be ruled out.

A word on this clone: The specificity of this receptor is unknown.

The cohort comprised more than 550 healthy bone marrow donors. All cohort members were sampled while nominally healthy, although unrecorded immune exposures were likely present. The donor was CMV seronegative and belonged to the group of over 350 seronegative cohort members. A peripheral blood sample was collected from each donor, and TCR beta sequencing was performed on peripheral blood mononuclear cells. Genomic DNA extraction from the blood cell samples was performed with the Qiagen DNeasy Blood Extraction Kit. Library construction relied on the immunoSEQ multiplex PCR assay. A mixture of 60 forward primers for TCR Vbeta segments and 13 reverse primers for TCR Jbeta segments was used in the multiplex PCR. A multiplex PCR assay on genomic DNA amplified the CDR3 region of rearranged TCR beta genes. The Illumina HiSeq System was used to sequence the amplified TCR beta libraries as 87-base-pair reads. In the authors' own workflow: A later analysis counted 65 million to 90 million unique TCR beta chains across the 550 to 750 repertoires, and about 10 million of these chains were shared by at least two donors. To remove PCR and sequencing errors, raw reads were error-corrected and collapsed into unique sequences using a nearest-neighbor algorithm that merged closely related sequences. To assign V, D and J gene segments, CDR3 sequences were aligned to IMGT reference sequences. For a sequence to be retained, a match of at least six nucleotides was required to both a V gene segment and a J gene segment. A rearrangement counted as productive if the CDR3 had no stop codons and remained in frame with V and J, and every other rearrangement counted as non-productive. Following IMGT convention, CDR3 was defined as the stretch from the second conserved V-encoded cysteine up to the conserved J-encoded phenylalanine. Sequences without an unambiguous match to a single V gene segment were excluded from the earlier analysis of approximately 600 of the donors. An earlier analysis of roughly 590 of the donors called V segments functional above 56.7% productive rearrangements and segregating when the between-donor standard deviation exceeded 5%. To diagnose cytomegalovirus status from the catalog of TCR beta chain sequences, a statistical classification framework was built. In a later analysis, TCR nucleotide sequences were compared against IMGT/GENE-DB human TR gene sequences so that V and J genes could be assigned. A later analysis assigned CDR3 sequences and most-parsimonious VDJ recombination scenarios with the TCRdist pipeline. In a later analysis, each TCR beta chain was defined by its CDR3 amino acid sequence together with its V-gene family, and reads without a unique V-gene family were excluded. As a way to deal with suspected cross-contamination and a sequencing artifact, a later analysis dropped 450 to 600 nucleotide sequences that were highly shared and had low generation probability. In a later analysis, a clonal expansion index was calculated for each public chain from normalized within-repertoire ranks of inferred template counts. In a later analysis, generation probabilities were computed with a VDJ recombination model fitted to out-of-frame rearrangements, and the resulting probabilities were checked against IGoR. Hypergeometric tests were used in a later analysis to score TCR-TCR, TCR-HLA and TCR-CMV co-occurrence, with a repertoire-size bias correction applied to the TCR pairs. A later analysis estimated false discovery rates by permuting HLA or CMV assignments 20 times. In a later analysis, co-occurring TCRs were grouped using DBSCAN, with TCRdist sequence similarity added in when clustering inside HLA-allele-positive subsets. Repertoires with fewer than 30,000 or more than 120,000 public chains, plus five repertoires with anomalous nucleotide sharing, were excluded from co-occurrence clustering. Here the immuneACCESS table is served through TCRdb, limited to in-frame sequences with V and J called. Missing clones are a known gap in these copies; in checked studies unresolved V genes cover under half, and the rest lacks a known reason. That table furnishes V, J and clone size, whereas the DNA furnished D and trimming. The table kept for this sample lists 65,000 to 95,000 clones. Jointly, the top ten make up roughly 4.8% of the sample.

The source is a man aged 30-40 years in good health and CMV-seronegative. The specimen sequenced was PBMCs.

The DNA sequence is as follows: TGCAGCGTTGCCCAGGGAAATGGCTACACCTTC. Protein translation: CSVAQGNGYTF. Recombination connected TRBV29-1 to TRBJ1-2; matching of 5 bases hints at TRBD1 as the D gene. Per the germline V gene, SQVTM is the CDR1 and ANQGSEA is the CDR2. The V and J ends are trimmed by 4 bases and 6 bases, leaving 9 bases between them. There are 11 amino acids in the CDR3, from cysteine to phenylalanine inclusive. Left in the record is the CDR3 DNA by itself, 33 bases read in frame from the first base.